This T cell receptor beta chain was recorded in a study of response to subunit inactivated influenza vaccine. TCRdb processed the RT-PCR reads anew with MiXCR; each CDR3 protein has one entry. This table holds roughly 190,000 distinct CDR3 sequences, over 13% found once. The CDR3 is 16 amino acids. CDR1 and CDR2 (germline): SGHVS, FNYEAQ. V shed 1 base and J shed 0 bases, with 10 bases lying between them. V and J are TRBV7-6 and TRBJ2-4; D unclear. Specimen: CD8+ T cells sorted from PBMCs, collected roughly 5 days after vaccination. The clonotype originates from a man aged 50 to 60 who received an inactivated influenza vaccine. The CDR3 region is CASSLGATIAKNIQYF. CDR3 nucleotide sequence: TGTGCCAGCAGCTTAGGTGCCACTATAGCCAAAAACATTCAGTACTTC.